Shown below are 25 T cell receptor beta chains from a single sample sequenced in a study of CD8 T cells in ankylosing spondylitis. In TCRdb, the 5' RACE reads were re-called with MiXCR into one record per CDR3 protein. The table lists tens of thousands of distinct CDR3 sequences, just under 4% of them singletons. Sequencing was carried out using blood, either unsorted or a sorted T cell fraction (not recorded which). The receptors originated from a female donor with ankylosing spondylitis or in good health (not recorded which).

Ten or more counts support this clonotype. The rearrangement joins TRBV9 to TRBJ1-2, with a tentative D call TRBD1 (5 bases). Germline CDR1 SGDLS, CDR2 YYNGEE. V gave up 4 bases and J gave up 2 bases, with 12 bases separating them. There are 14 residues in the CDR3. The DNA for the CDR3 is TGTGCCAGCAGCCCCGGTGACAGAAACTATGGCTACACCTTC. Residues: CASSPGDRNYGYTF.

This clonotype was observed many times. The chain joins TRBV9 to TRBJ1-1, with D perhaps matching TRBD1 (5 bases). Germline lookup yields CDR1 SGDLS and CDR2 YYNGEE. Trimming stripped 3 bases from V and 0 bases from J, with 21 bases between. There are 18 residues in the CDR3. The CDR3 DNA sequence: TGTGCCAGCAGCGCCCTGACAGAGCTTGTCTCCATGAACACTGAAGCTTTCTTT. Protein: CASSALTELVSMNTEAFF. Together with reference TRBV9 and TRBJ1-1, the CDR3 gives the full variable domain: DSGVTQTPKHLITATGQRVTLRCSPRSGDLSVYWYQQSLDQGLQFLIQYYNGEERAKGNILERFSAQQFPDLHSELNLSSLELGDSALYFCASSALTELVSMNTEAFFGQGTRLTVV.

This clonotype was detected ten times or more. The V and J genes are TRBV9 and TRBJ2-1; perhaps TRBD2 as D (5 bases). The V gene lost 0 bases and the J gene lost 5 bases, with 15 bases spanning the gap. Germline V lookup: CDR1 SGDLS, CDR2 YYNGEE. This CDR3 contains 16 residues. The CDR3 bases are TGTGCCAGCAGCGTAGAGGCGGGTCTACGGGACAATGAGCAGTTCTTC. Its protein product is CASSVEAGLRDNEQFF.

This clonotype has a count of ten or more. The chain has TRBV9 and TRBJ2-7, with a possible D match to TRBD1 (7 bases). V lost 3 bases to trimming and J lost 6 bases, with 22 bases between them. CDR1 is SGDLS and CDR2 is YYNGEE in the germline V gene. This CDR3 is 16 amino acids long. The CDR3 nucleotides are TGTGCCAGCAGCGGGGGGGCCGCGACAGGGATCGGCGAGCAGTACTTC. Its translation: CASSGGAATGIGEQYF. The complete variable domain, with remaining parts taken from reference TRBV9 and TRBJ2-7, reads DSGVTQTPKHLITATGQRVTLRCSPRSGDLSVYWYQQSLDQGLQFLIQYYNGEERAKGNILERFSAQQFPDLHSELNLSSLELGDSALYFCASSGGAATGIGEQYFGPGTRLTVT.

This clonotype was observed at least ten times. The CDR3, as DNA: TGTGCCAGCAGCGTAGCCGCTCAGGGGAGTCTAGGAAACACCATATATTTT. Protein: CASSVAAQGSLGNTIYF. The chain couples TRBV9 to TRBJ1-3; a weak D match, TRBD1 (6 bases). The germline V gene encodes CDR1 SGDLS and CDR2 YYNGEE. The ends were cut back, 0 bases at V and 4 bases at J, with 17 bases in the middle. The length of the CDR3 is 17 residues. Full variable domain (remainder filled in from reference TRBV9 and TRBJ1-3): DSGVTQTPKHLITATGQRVTLRCSPRSGDLSVYWYQQSLDQGLQFLIQYYNGEERAKGNILERFSAQQFPDLHSELNLSSLELGDSALYFCASSVAAQGSLGNTIYFGEGSWLTVV.

This clonotype appeared many times. The chain couples TRBV9 to TRBJ1-5, with a tentative D call TRBD1 (5 bases). Between the trimmed V and J ends, which lost 2 bases and 5 bases, there was a span of 11 bases. The V gene's germline CDR1 is SGDLS and CDR2 YYNGEE. The CDR3 sequence is 14 residues long. The CDR3 reads CASSVSGLDQPQHF. CDR3 DNA: TGTGCCAGCAGCGTTTCAGGGTTGGATCAGCCCCAGCATTTT.

This clonotype was recorded at least ten times. The V and J genes are TRBV9 and TRBJ2-2, with TRBD2 matching over 7 bases. V was clipped by 5 bases and J by 4 bases; unmatched bases: 5. This CDR3 region has 14 residues. Germline CDR1 reads SGDLS; CDR2 reads YYNGEE. CDR3 sequence reads: CASRAGTITGELFF. The DNA of the CDR3 is TGTGCCAGCAGGGCGGGGACTATCACCGGGGAGCTGTTTTTT.

The sample holds many counts of this clonotype. In nucleotides, the CDR3 is TGTGCCAGCAGCGACTTACAAGACGGGCCCCAGCATTTT. It yields the protein CASSDLQDGPQHF. This chain links TRBV9 with TRBJ1-5, with D unclear. CDR1 is SGDLS, CDR2 YYNGEE, per germline. The CDR3 extends over 13 amino acids. Deletions cut 3 bases from V and 9 bases from J, with 13 bases between.

This clonotype was recorded many times. The CDR3 is CASSVGAVLYEQYF. The CDR3 nucleotides are TGTGCCAGCAGCGTAGGGGCAGTACTCTACGAGCAGTACTTC. The gene calls are TRBV9 and TRBJ2-7; D unresolved. The CDR3 extends over 14 amino acids. The germline CDR1 and CDR2 sequences are SGDLS and YYNGEE. Trimming removed 0 bases at V and 3 bases at J, with 10 bases between.

This clonotype was observed many times. The chain couples TRBV9 to TRBJ2-5; 11 nucleotides line up with TRBD1. Germline CDR1 reads SGDLS; CDR2 reads YYNGEE. CDR3 length: 13 residues. The trim removed 5 bases at V and 4 bases at J, leaving 1 base unmatched. The CDR3 sequence is CASSGQGAETQYF. CDR3 DNA: TGTGCCAGCAGTGGACAGGGGGCAGAGACCCAGTACTTC.

The chain uses TRBV9 and TRBJ2-2; D may be TRBD1 (6 bases). The CDR3 is made up of 15 amino acids. Per germline, CDR1 SGDLS and CDR2 YYNGEE. Trimming pared 0 bases from V and 6 bases from J, leaving 12 bases between. This chain's CDR3 is CASSVVQGISGELFF. In nucleotides, the CDR3 is TGTGCCAGCAGCGTAGTACAGGGTATATCCGGGGAGCTGTTTTTT.

This clonotype was counted at least ten times. This chain links TRBV9 with TRBJ2-1; D might be TRBD2 (5 bases). Trimming took off 0 bases at V and 0 bases at J, with 10 bases between the two ends. The CDR3 contains 16 residues. Germline lookup yields CDR1 SGDLS and CDR2 YYNGEE. The CDR3 is CASSVAGKTSYNEQFF. The CDR3 DNA is TGTGCCAGCAGCGTAGCCGGGAAGACCTCCTACAATGAGCAGTTCTTC.

This clonotype was seen at least ten times. The chain combines TRBV9 with TRBJ2-2; 7 bases line up with TRBD2. With 4 bases clipped from V and 1 base from J, the junction kept 4 bases outside the gene matches. This CDR3 contains 15 residues. Germline CDR1 SGDLS, CDR2 YYNGEE. CDR3 protein: CASSSREGNTGELFF. CDR3 nucleotide sequence: TGTGCCAGCAGCTCCAGGGAGGGGAACACCGGGGAGCTGTTTTTT. Combining the CDR3 with reference TRBV9 and TRBJ2-2 gives the whole variable domain DSGVTQTPKHLITATGQRVTLRCSPRSGDLSVYWYQQSLDQGLQFLIQYYNGEERAKGNILERFSAQQFPDLHSELNLSSLELGDSALYFCASSSREGNTGELFFGEGSRLTVL.

In its sample, this clonotype was seen many times. The rearrangement links TRBV9 to TRBJ1-2; D is possibly TRBD1 (6 bases). In germline, CDR1 is SGDLS, CDR2 YYNGEE. V lost 0 bases, J lost 2 bases, and 8 bases lay in between. The CDR3 loop spans 14 amino acids. CDR3 DNA sequence: TGTGCCAGCAGCGTAGACGGACAGAACTATGGCTACACCTTC. Protein: CASSVDGQNYGYTF.

This clonotype was seen repeatedly, ten times or more. The genes are TRBV9 and TRBJ2-1, with D possibly matching TRBD1 (5 bases). Trimming left V 0 bases short and J 0 bases short, with 13 bases between. Germline V gene data show CDR1 as SGDLS and CDR2 as YYNGEE. The CDR3 totals 17 residues. The CDR3 nucleotides read TGTGCCAGCAGCGTAGGCCAGGGCCTGAGCTCCTACAATGAGCAGTTCTTC. Its protein product is CASSVGQGLSSYNEQFF.

This clonotype was counted many times. The V and J genes are TRBV9 and TRBJ2-7; 7 bases align to TRBD2. CDR1 and CDR2 (germline): SGDLS, YYNGEE. Trimming took 2 bases from V and 8 from J; bases not matched to a gene: 13. The CDR3 runs 15 residues. CDR3 residues: CASSVDTSARRQQYF. The CDR3 coding sequence is TGTGCCAGCAGCGTGGACACTAGCGCCCGACGACAGCAGTACTTC.

In its sample, this clonotype was seen many times. The chain joins TRBV9 to TRBJ2-5, with 9 positions matching TRBD2. The CDR3 loop spans 17 amino acids. Germline V gives CDR1 SGDLS, CDR2 YYNGEE. V gave up 0 bases and J gave up 1 base; unmatched junction bases: 7. CDR3 bases: TGTGCCAGCAGCGTAGTCGGGCTAGCGGGGCTCCAAGAGACCCAGTACTTC. This gives the protein CASSVVGLAGLQETQYF.

CDR3 nucleotide sequence: TGTGCCAGCAGCGTAGCTGACAGGGGGAATTCACCCCTCCACTTT. It translates to CASSVADRGNSPLHF. This chain uses TRBV9 with TRBJ1-6, with TRBD1 matching over 9 bases. This CDR3 has 15 amino acids. Germline-derived CDR1 and CDR2 are SGDLS and YYNGEE. Trimming took 0 bases from V and 7 from J; bases not matched to a gene: 2.

In its sample, this clonotype was seen many times. The genes are TRBV9 and TRBJ2-1; D is tentatively TRBD1 or TRBD2 (6 bases each). CDR3 length: 15 residues. V was cut by 6 bases and J by 0 bases, with 13 bases left in between. Germline lookup yields CDR1 SGDLS and CDR2 YYNGEE. The CDR3 DNA reads TGTGCCAGCACCAGAGGGGGGAGCTCCTACAATGAGCAGTTCTTC. Protein product: CASTRGGSSYNEQFF. Full variable domain (remainder filled in from reference TRBV9 and TRBJ2-1): DSGVTQTPKHLITATGQRVTLRCSPRSGDLSVYWYQQSLDQGLQFLIQYYNGEERAKGNILERFSAQQFPDLHSELNLSSLELGDSALYFCASTRGGSSYNEQFFGPGTRLTVL.

Many counts were recorded for this clonotype. The V and J genes are TRBV9 and TRBJ2-7, with a tentative D call TRBD1 (6 bases). The length of the CDR3 is 14 residues. V dropped 3 bases and J dropped 2 bases, with 12 bases sitting between them. From germline, CDR1 is SGDLS and CDR2 YYNGEE. CDR3 sequence (DNA): TGTGCCAGCAGCGCCACAGGGTTGGCCTACGAGCAGTACTTC. This sequence encodes CASSATGLAYEQYF.

This clonotype has at least ten counts. This chain connects TRBV9 to TRBJ2-6, with D possibly being TRBD2 (7 bases). This CDR3 has 17 residues. The V gene's germline CDR1 is SGDLS and CDR2 YYNGEE. V lost 0 bases, J lost 1 base, and 11 bases lay in between. CDR3 bases: TGTGCCAGCAGCGTAGGAGGGGGGGGATCTGGGGCCAACGTCCTGACTTTC. Encoded protein: CASSVGGGGSGANVLTF.

In this sample, this clonotype turned up many times. The chain couples TRBV9 to TRBJ2-7; TRBD1 matches at 8 bases. Germline V gene data show CDR1 as SGDLS and CDR2 as YYNGEE. With V trimmed by 4 bases and J by 5 bases, 8 bases remained unmatched. The CDR3 consists of 14 residues. DNA for the CDR3: TGTGCCAGCAGCAAGACAGGGGCGGTAAACGAGCAGTACTTC. Translation gives CASSKTGAVNEQYF. Full variable domain (remainder filled in from reference TRBV9 and TRBJ2-7): DSGVTQTPKHLITATGQRVTLRCSPRSGDLSVYWYQQSLDQGLQFLIQYYNGEERAKGNILERFSAQQFPDLHSELNLSSLELGDSALYFCASSKTGAVNEQYFGPGTRLTVT.

This clonotype was seen repeatedly, ten times or more. This chain joins TRBV9 and TRBJ2-7, with D maybe TRBD1 (5 bases). Deletions cut 0 bases from V and 6 bases from J, with 13 bases between. The germline V gene has CDR1 SGDLS and CDR2 YYNGEE. The CDR3 covers 14 residues. The chain's CDR3 is CASSVDQGSREQYF. The CDR3 bases are TGTGCCAGCAGCGTAGACCAGGGAAGTCGCGAGCAGTACTTC.

This sequence joins TRBV9 and TRBJ1-1; no reliable D call. This CDR3 region has 14 residues. Trimming left V 1 base short and J 4 bases short, with 11 bases between. Germline CDR1 is SGDLS and CDR2 is YYNGEE. The CDR3: CASSVSNRGTEAFF. In DNA, the CDR3 is TGTGCCAGCAGCGTAAGTAATCGGGGCACTGAAGCTTTCTTT. Using reference TRBV9 and TRBJ1-1 for the parts outside the CDR3, the full variable domain is DSGVTQTPKHLITATGQRVTLRCSPRSGDLSVYWYQQSLDQGLQFLIQYYNGEERAKGNILERFSAQQFPDLHSELNLSSLELGDSALYFCASSVSNRGTEAFFGQGTRLTVV.

This clonotype was counted many times. The rearrangement links TRBV9 to TRBJ2-6; D unresolved. Trimming took off 2 bases at V and 4 bases at J, with 22 bases between the two ends. This CDR3 spans 19 amino acids. CDR1 and CDR2 from the germline V gene are SGDLS and YYNGEE. The CDR3 region has the DNA TGTGCCAGCAGCGTCCCAATTAGACCTGGTACTACCGGGGCCAACGTCCTGACTTTC. Its protein is CASSVPIRPGTTGANVLTF.